One sample yielded the 32 T cell receptor beta chains listed below, sequenced in a study of CD8+ T cells in alopecia areata. After isolation, RNA underwent reverse transcription to generate cDNA as the sequencing template. Only in-frame clones appear in the TCRdb table, and some are missing; sequencing was by immunoSEQ multiplex PCR. The sample yields approximately 65,000 clones, roughly 46% seen once. Stated treatment: oral pan-JAK inhibitor, 5-10 mg twice daily. The source was CD8+ T cells sorted from blood, collected at approximately week 36, from a patient treated with tofacitinib. The receptors shown here come from a human donor with alopecia areata.

The chain links TRBV28 to TRBJ2-5, with TRBD2 as a possible D gene (6 bases). There are 14 residues in the CDR3. Deletions cut 6 bases from V and 9 bases from J, with 20 bases between. In germline, CDR1 is MDHEN, CDR2 SYDVKM. CDR3 in amino acids: CASRPPGTEESQYF. CDR3 bases: TGTGCCAGCAGGCCCCCAGGGACTGAAGAATCCCAGTACTTC.

The chain uses TRBV29-1 and TRBJ2-2; 7 positions match TRBD2. The germline V gene encodes CDR1 SQVTM and CDR2 ANQGSEA. J lost 4 bases, V lost 6 bases, and 8 bases had no gene match. This CDR3 contains 14 residues. The CDR3 nucleotides are TGCAGCGTGCCTTGGGGAGGGCCCACCGGGGAGCTGTTTTTT. Protein sequence: CSVPWGGPTGELFF.

The chain recombines TRBV4-1 with TRBJ2-7; 9 bases agree with TRBD1. The CDR3 runs to 14 residues. Germline CDR1 reads MGHRA; CDR2 reads YSYEKL. The V and J ends lost 4 bases and 3 bases, in that order; junction bases with no gene match: 4. Here the CDR3 reads CASSLRQGVYEQYF. CDR3 nucleotide sequence: TGCGCCAGCAGCCTTAGACAGGGGGTCTACGAGCAGTACTTC.

This clone was counted between two and nine times. J is TRBJ2-5 and V is TRBV29-1, with a possible D match to TRBD1 (5 bases). The CDR3 length is 15 residues. CDR1 and CDR2 (germline): SQVTM, ANQGSEA. V gave up 2 bases and J gave up 7 bases, with 20 bases separating them. The CDR3 loop is CSVERPDISDATQYF. The CDR3 DNA follows: TGCAGCGTTGAACGGCCGGACATCTCTGATGCGACCCAGTACTTC.

This clone was seen only once. A read error is likely here: a far larger clone is one base away. This chain links TRBV6-4 with TRBJ2-1, with D perhaps matching TRBD2 (5 bases). The V gene's germline CDR1 is MRHNA and CDR2 SNTAGT. The CDR3 sequence is 13 residues long. The germline V and J ends were trimmed by 6 bases and 6 bases, with 12 bases remaining between them. The CDR3 here is CASSQEGSNEQFF. CDR3 DNA sequence: TGTGCCAGCAGCCAAGAGGGTTCCAATGAGCAGTTCTTC.

This chain links TRBV30 with TRBJ1-2; D perhaps matches TRBD1 (6 bases). Germline V CDR1 and CDR2: GTSNPN, SVGIG (reference sequence). The CDR3 is made up of 14 amino acids. CDR3 in amino acids: CAGDVAGEGYGYTF. The CDR3 DNA follows: TGTGCGGGAGACGTAGCAGGGGAAGGCTATGGCTACACCTTC.

This clone was counted between two and nine times. The gene calls are TRBV29-1 and TRBJ2-2; no reliable D call. Between the trimmed V and J ends, which lost 1 base and 2 bases, there was a span of 14 bases. The CDR3 length is 16 residues. CDR1 is SQVTM, CDR2 ANQGSEA, per germline. In DNA, the CDR3 is TGCAGCGTTGAAGCAAAGGCAAGGGCCAACACCGGGGAGCTGTTTTTT. It translates to CSVEAKARANTGELFF.

This chain links TRBV7-9 with TRBJ2-7; possible D gene TRBD2, 6 bases. V shed 5 bases and J shed 4 bases, with 15 bases lying between them. The CDR3 covers 14 residues. CDR1 and CDR2 (germline): SEHNR, FQNEAQ (reference sequence). Here the CDR3 reads CASSSVGGSYEQYF. The CDR3 DNA reads as TGTGCCAGCAGCAGCGTGGGGGGATCATACGAGCAGTACTTC.

This clone was detected only a few times. CDR3 DNA: TGTGCCAGCAGCTTAGGCGGGACGGGAAACGAGCAGTACTTC. Translating it yields CASSLGGTGNEQYF. The chain is built from TRBV11-2 and TRBJ2-7; D possibly corresponds to TRBD2 (6 bases). The V and J ends lost 1 base and 5 bases respectively, with 12 bases between them. The CDR3 covers 14 residues. Germline V gene lookup returns CDR1 SGHAT and CDR2 FQNNGV.

This clone is a singleton in its sample. The CDR3 here is CAWGQANTEAFF. The CDR3 nucleotides read TGTGCCTGGGGACAGGCGAACACTGAAGCTTTCTTT. The chain links TRBV30 to TRBJ1-1, with 7 bases matching TRBD1. J gave up 1 base and V 5 bases, and 1 base lay outside the gene matches. Germline V gives CDR1 GTSNPN, CDR2 SVGIG (reference sequence). The CDR3 contains 12 residues.

This clone was seen repeatedly, ten times or more. This chain links TRBV15 with TRBJ2-4, with 7 bases matching TRBD2. Unmatched junction bases numbered 7, after V lost 6 bases and J lost 5 bases. The germline V gene encodes CDR1 LNHNV and CDR2 YYDKDF (reference sequence). The CDR3 totals 14 residues. The CDR3 is CATRRIAGENIQYF. The CDR3 DNA sequence: TGTGCCACCAGAAGAATAGCGGGCGAAAACATTCAGTACTTC.

This clone appeared once. V gene TRBV6-1 combines with J gene TRBJ2-1; D may be TRBD1 (5 bases). Trimming removed 2 bases from V and 5 bases from J, with 13 bases in between. CDR1 and CDR2 from the germline V gene are MNHNS and SASEGT. This CDR3 is 15 amino acids long. The CDR3 reads CASSEFQGLNNEQFF. The CDR3, as DNA: TGTGCCAGCAGTGAATTTCAGGGCCTGAACAATGAGCAGTTCTTC.

The chain joins TRBV29-1 to TRBJ2-2; D ambiguous. With 4 bases removed from V and 5 bases from J, the gap between germline ends came to 5 bases. The germline V gene has CDR1 SQVTM and CDR2 ANQGSEA. The CDR3 consists of 11 residues. The CDR3: CSVGKTGELFF. CDR3 coding DNA: TGCAGCGTTGGAAAAACCGGGGAGCTGTTTTTT.

The V gene is TRBV7-2, the J gene TRBJ2-7; D remains unclear. Germline V gene data show CDR1 as SGHTA and CDR2 as FQGNSA. The CDR3 loop spans 12 amino acids. The V and J ends lost 8 bases and 5 bases respectively, with 13 bases between them. DNA for the CDR3: TGTGCCAGCTCTTCCACGACCGACGAGCAGTACTTC. Its translation is CASSSTTDEQYF.

The V and J genes are TRBV4-1 and TRBJ2-1; weak D call: TRBD1 (6 bases). Germline lookup yields CDR1 MGHRA and CDR2 YSYEKL. This CDR3 spans 15 amino acids. V lost 1 base, J lost 0 bases, and 7 bases lay in between. The CDR3: CASSQGTASYNEQFF. The DNA for the CDR3 is TGCGCCAGCAGCCAAGGGACAGCCTCCTACAATGAGCAGTTCTTC.

This clone was seen a handful of times. In DNA form, the CDR3 reads TGTGCCAGCAGCTTAGGGCGGGGGGGAGAACTCTCCTACAATGAGCAGTTCTTC. This gives the protein CASSLGRGGELSYNEQFF. The V and J genes are TRBV7-9 and TRBJ2-1; 9 positions match TRBD2. Germline values: CDR1 SEHNR, CDR2 FQNEAQ (reference sequence). There are 18 residues in the CDR3. Unmatched junction bases numbered 7, after V lost 1 base and J lost 0 bases.

This chain uses TRBV5-8 with TRBJ1-1, with no clear D. CDR1 SGHTS and CDR2 YDEGEE come from the germline V gene. Trimming stripped 4 bases from V and 3 bases from J, with 16 bases between. The CDR3 has 15 residues. The CDR3 loop is CASSPIGLLYTEAFF. CDR3 nucleotides: TGTGCCAGCAGCCCGATCGGACTTTTATACACTGAAGCTTTCTTT.

As regards this clone: In the same sample, other DNA sequences code for this CDR3. V and J are TRBV27 and TRBJ2-7, with D possibly TRBD1 on 6 matching bases. The CDR3 is 13 amino acids. V lost 3 bases and J lost 4, with 10 bases in between. Germline CDR1 reads MNHEY; CDR2 reads SMNVEV (reference sequence). The CDR3 bases are TGTGCCAGCAGTTTCGGCAGGGGTTACGAGCAGTACTTC. This encodes CASSFGRGYEQYF.

This clone has only one observation. V gene TRBV19 combines with J gene TRBJ1-1, with D unresolved. From germline, CDR1 is LNHDA and CDR2 SQIVND (reference sequence). The V gene lost 6 bases and the J gene lost 0 bases, with 17 bases spanning the gap. The CDR3 runs 16 residues. The chain's CDR3 is CASRARIIKMNTEAFF. The DNA for the CDR3 is TGTGCCAGTAGAGCCAGGATAATCAAAATGAACACTGAAGCTTTCTTT.

This clone was recorded a few times. The rearrangement uses TRBV28 and TRBJ2-3; D is perhaps TRBD1 or TRBD2 (5 bases each). Germline V gives CDR1 MDHEN, CDR2 SYDVKM. The CDR3 loop spans 13 amino acids. V was cut by 6 bases and J by 4 bases, with 11 bases left in between. DNA of the CDR3: TGTGCCAGCAGAGAATTGGGGGCAGATACGCAGTATTTT. Translation gives CASRELGADTQYF. Variable domain in full (rest from reference TRBV28 and TRBJ2-3): DVKVTQSSRYLVKRTGEKVFLECVQDMDHENMFWYRQDPGLGLRLIYFSYDVKMKEKGDIPEGYSVSREKKERFSLILESASTNQTSMYLCASRELGADTQYFGPGTRLTVL.

The genes are TRBV29-1 and TRBJ1-2, with a possible D match to TRBD1 (5 bases). Germline lookup yields CDR1 SQVTM and CDR2 ANQGSEA. CDR3 size: 12 residues. The V gene lost 7 bases and the J gene lost 4 bases, with 13 bases spanning the gap. The CDR3 loop is CSARGDFYGYTF. CDR3 in DNA: TGCAGCGCGCGGGGGGATTTCTATGGCTACACCTTC.

This clone was picked up a small number of times. The genes are TRBV15 and TRBJ2-5, with D uncertain. The CDR3 has 15 residues. Germline-derived CDR1 and CDR2 are LNHNV and YYDKDF (reference sequence). The V and J ends lost 5 bases and 3 bases respectively, with 16 bases between them. As DNA, the CDR3 is TGTGCCACCAGCCTTGGAGCGTCTGCAAAAGAGACCCAGTACTTC. Protein product: CATSLGASAKETQYF.

The chain couples TRBV30 to TRBJ1-2; no clear D gene. The length of the CDR3 is 13 residues. V was clipped by 0 bases and J by 3 bases, with 8 bases between them. Germline CDR1 is GTSNPN and CDR2 is SVGIG (reference sequence). The CDR3 bases are TGTGCCTGGAGTGTAACAGCAGACTATGGCTACACCTTC. Protein sequence: CAWSVTADYGYTF. Filled out from reference TRBV30 and TRBJ1-2, the complete variable domain reads SQTIHQWPATLVQPVGSPLSLECTVEGTSNPNLYWYRQAAGRGLQLLFYSVGIGQISSEVPQNLSASRPQDRQFILSSKKLLLSDSGFYLCAWSVTADYGYTFGSGTRLTVV.

This clone was observed a few times. The chain links TRBV7-2 to TRBJ2-3; 9 bases map to TRBD2. The V segment lost 2 bases and the J segment 7 bases; nucleotides outside the gene matches: 4. Germline CDR1 reads SGHTA; CDR2 reads FQGNSA. There are 14 residues in the CDR3. The CDR3 region has the DNA TGTGCCAGCAGCTTATCTAGCGGGGTATATACGCAGTATTTT. Residues: CASSLSSGVYTQYF.

The V and J genes are TRBV29-1 and TRBJ1-2; D may be TRBD1 (5 bases). CDR3 length equals 16 residues. Trimming stripped 5 bases from V and 4 bases from J, with 23 bases between. The germline V gene has CDR1 SQVTM and CDR2 ANQGSEA. This CDR3 reads CSVPPSDGGWIYGYTF. CDR3 DNA sequence: TGCAGCGTTCCCCCTTCGGACGGGGGATGGATCTATGGCTACACCTTC.

The chain has TRBV5-4 and TRBJ2-1; 9 bases fit TRBD2. The CDR3 is made up of 16 amino acids. Germline V gene data show CDR1 as SGHNT and CDR2 as YYREEE (reference sequence). V lost 4 bases and J lost 5; bases outside the gene matches: 10. Here the CDR3 DNA reads TGTGCCAGCAGCCTAGAAAGGACTAGCGCAGACAATGAGCAGTTCTTC. It translates to CASSLERTSADNEQFF.

The CDR3 reads CSVEGRGAYEQYF. In nucleotides, the CDR3 is TGCAGCGTTGAAGGCAGGGGGGCCTACGAGCAGTACTTC. The genes are TRBV29-1 and TRBJ2-7; weak D call: TRBD1 (7 bases). Per germline, CDR1 SQVTM and CDR2 ANQGSEA. Trimming pared 1 base from V and 2 bases from J, leaving 9 bases between. This CDR3 comprises 13 residues.

The chain joins TRBV25-1 to TRBJ2-5; no clear D. Germline V CDR1 and CDR2: MGHDK, SYGVNS. The CDR3 is 13 amino acids. V gave up 7 bases and J gave up 2 bases, with 11 bases separating them. The CDR3, as DNA: TGTGCCAGCACGGGCCAGAGACAAGAGACCCAGTACTTC. Translating it yields CASTGQRQETQYF.

The J gene is TRBJ2-7, the V gene TRBV6-5; 9 positions agree with TRBD1. CDR1 is MNHEY, CDR2 SVGAGI, per germline. The ends lost 5 bases at V and 1 base at J; junction bases unmatched: 6. The CDR3 runs to 15 residues. In nucleotides, the CDR3 is TGTGCCAGCAGTAAACCCGGGACAGGGTCCTACGAGCAGTACTTC. Protein sequence: CASSKPGTGSYEQYF.

This clone was seen a few times. V is TRBV29-1 and J is TRBJ2-5, with D uncertain. Germline CDR1 SQVTM, CDR2 ANQGSEA. Trimming pared 3 bases from V and 2 bases from J, leaving 7 bases between. CDR3 length: 12 amino acids. This CDR3 reads CSVEGRQETQYF. The CDR3 region has the DNA TGCAGCGTTGAGGGCAGGCAAGAGACCCAGTACTTC. Together with reference TRBV29-1 and TRBJ2-5, the CDR3 gives the full variable domain: SAVISQKPSRDICQRGTSLTIQCQVDSQVTMMFWYRQQPGQSLTLIATANQGSEATYESGFVIDKFPISRPNLTFSTLTVSNMSPEDSSIYLCSVEGRQETQYFGPGTRLLVL.

The chain joins TRBV7-8 to TRBJ2-7; D is perhaps TRBD1 (6 bases). Germline lookup yields CDR1 SGHVS and CDR2 FQNEAQ. The CDR3 contains 16 residues. V gave up 5 bases and J gave up 0 bases, with 17 bases separating them. The CDR3 protein is CASSPLVRDNSYEQYF. As DNA, the CDR3 is TGTGCCAGCAGCCCCCTAGTCCGGGACAACTCCTACGAGCAGTACTTC.

This clone was detected only once. Because it lacks the conserved phenylalanine or tryptophan at the end, this CDR3 is likely a read error. The chain carries TRBV5-4 and TRBJ2-7; D might be TRBD1 (6 bases). The CDR3 has 15 residues. Between the trimmed V and J ends, which lost 3 bases and 0 bases, there was a span of 13 bases. Per the germline V gene, CDR1 is SGHNT and CDR2 is YYREEE (reference sequence). The CDR3 region has the DNA TGTGCCAGCAGCTGGGGAACAGGGAACTCCTACGAGCAGTACCTC. Protein sequence: CASSWGTGNSYEQYL.